This T cell receptor (beta chain) was sequenced for a study of cytomegalovirus exposure and HLA in healthy donors. Study-wide results and limits: A few CMV-associated chains proved CMV antigen-specific in vitro. Researchers left out some V segments, among them TRBV6-2 and TRBV6-3, as indistinguishable. A later analysis linked a missense DCLRE1C variant to TCR beta V- and J-gene trimming.

Per the germline V gene, CDR1 is SGHRS and CDR2 is YFSETQ. V lost 3 bases and J 0 bases, leaving 6 bases between the germline ends. The CDR3 covers 14 residues. The PCR made use of 60 Vbeta and 13 Jbeta primers. Sequencing was performed with immunoSEQ multiplex PCR; in TCRdb, only in-frame clones are kept and a portion is missing. The sample holds fewer than 110,000 clones, around 85% seen once. As to this clone: As yet, its antigen is unknown.

Each donor's status was that of a healthy bone marrow donor. Input material: PBMCs. The clonotype originates from a man aged 25-45 years in good health and CMV-seronegative. The chain uses TRBV5-1 and TRBJ1-4; the D is unclear. CDR3 sequence: CASSWLPTNEKLFF. CDR3 DNA sequence: TGCGCCAGCAGCTGGCTTCCAACTAATGAAAAACTGTTTTTT.